The rows below give T cell receptor beta chains drawn from one sample of a study of T-cell reconstitution after alpha-beta-depleted transplantation in children. One entry per CDR3 protein results from TCRdb running MiXCR on the PCR reads. Of about 610,000 distinct CDR3 sequences listed, about 11% are singletons. The sample was PBMCs from the stem cell graft donor, taken from the stem cell graft. These TCRs come from a human donor who donated a stem cell graft to a child with acute myeloid leukemia. Both conserved end residues are part of each CDR3. A D gene is named only where the DNA matches it firmly. Size values are once, few and many counts, or a class for expanded clones, and some rows have none.

D gene	clone size	V gene	J gene	CDR3 protein	CDR3 DNA
.	.	TRBV5-4	TRBJ2-5	CASSAWGQETQYF	TGTGCCAGCAGCGCCTGGGGACAAGAGACCCAGTACTTC
.	few	TRBV15	TRBJ2-1	CATSRDRVVYPDNEQFF	TGTGCCACCAGCAGAGATCGAGTCGTGTATCCCGACAATGAGCAGTTCTTC
.	few	TRBV7-3	TRBJ2-1	CASSPPSAPPYNEQFF	TGTGCCAGCAGCCCCCCTAGCGCCCCTCCCTACAATGAGCAGTTCTTC
TRBD1	many	TRBV6-1	TRBJ2-7	CATKWGQRDRDYEQYF	TGTGCCACCAAGTGGGGCCAGAGGGACAGGGACTACGAGCAGTACTTC
TRBD2	.	TRBV27	TRBJ2-1	CASSRGLAGRTYNEQFF	TGTGCCAGCAGTCGAGGACTAGCGGGGCGAACCTACAATGAGCAGTTCTTC
.	.	TRBV3-1	TRBJ2-7	CASSQGAGLSYEQYF	TGTGCCAGCAGCCAAGGGGCTGGACTCTCCTACGAGCAGTACTTC
.	many	TRBV6-2/TRBV6-3	TRBJ2-3	CASRPGEGRADTQYF	TGTGCCAGCAGGCCAGGGGAGGGCCGGGCAGATACGCAGTATTTT
.	many	TRBV25-1	TRBJ1-1	CASGQGGDTEAFF	TGTGCCAGCGGTCAGGGTGGGGACACTGAAGCTTTCTTT
TRBD2	few	TRBV11-2	TRBJ2-5	CASSLLPGTSGVGETQYF	TGTGCCAGCAGCTTACTGCCCGGGACTAGCGGTGTAGGGGAGACCCAGTACTTC
TRBD1	.	TRBV18	TRBJ2-5	CASSPITGDPETQYF	TGTGCCAGCTCACCGATAACAGGGGATCCGGAGACCCAGTACTTC
TRBD2	.	TRBV4-3	TRBJ2-1	CASSPNLAGTYNEQFF	TGCGCCAGCAGCCCGAATCTAGCGGGAACCTACAATGAGCAGTTCTTC
.	few	TRBV24-1	TRBJ2-7	CATSDSFQIYEQYF	TGTGCCACCAGCGACAGTTTCCAAATCTACGAGCAGTACTTC
.	few	TRBV20-1	TRBJ2-7	CSAISGYEQYF	TGCAGTGCTATCAGCGGCTACGAGCAGTACTTC
TRBD2	.	TRBV11-3	TRBJ2-3	CASSRTSGSPSQYF	TGTGCCAGCTCCCGGACTAGCGGTAGCCCCTCGCAGTATTTT
.	.	TRBV11-3	TRBJ2-7	CASRVPWPPYEQYF	TGTGCCAGCCGGGTTCCTTGGCCACCTTACGAGCAGTACTTC
.	few	TRBV7-8	TRBJ2-4	CASSLDRNIQYF	TGTGCCAGCAGCTTAGACAGAAACATTCAGTACTTC
TRBD2	many	TRBV10-3	TRBJ2-2	CAISESSGTNTGELFF	TGTGCCATCAGTGAGTCGAGCGGGACCAACACCGGGGAGCTGTTTTTT
.	.	TRBV7-3	TRBJ1-2	CASSAGGEEYGYTF	TGTGCCAGCAGCGCCGGAGGAGAGGAATATGGCTACACCTTC
TRBD2	.	TRBV25-1	TRBJ2-5	CASSAGTSGRSQETQYF	TGTGCCAGCAGTGCCGGGACTAGCGGGAGAAGTCAAGAGACCCAGTACTTC
.	many	TRBV29-1	TRBJ2-3	CSVDRGDTQYF	TGCAGCGTTGATCGGGGGGATACGCAGTATTTT